This record looks at one T cell receptor (beta chain) sequence and its context. This entry is derived from a study of blood T cell repertoires in COVID-19. V was clipped by 4 bases and J by 11 bases, with 14 bases between them. The CDR3 runs 12 residues. Looked up from germline, CDR1 is LGHDT and CDR2 is YNNKEL (reference sequence). As handled by the study authors: It was from reference gene primer amplification that nucleated cell counts were estimated. This table comes from immunoSEQ multiplex PCR, and its TCRdb copy is limited to in-frame clones, with some not included. That table is the source of V, J and clone size, and D and trimming were worked out from the DNA. Among over 200,000 clones listed, 70% to 90% were seen once.

The specimen was peripheral blood. This rearrangement joins TRBV3-1 (or the pseudogene TRBV3-2) to TRBJ1-1; tentatively, D is TRBD1 (5 bases). The TCR comes from a woman in her late teens or twenties who had recovered from COVID-19. The chain's CDR3 is CASSRGGGDAFF. The CDR3 bases are TGTGCCAGCAGCCGGGGGGGAGGGGACGCTTTCTTT.